This T cell receptor beta chain originates from a study of T cell repertoires in cytomegalovirus infection. Study background: It was recently identified HLA-C-restricted and well-studied HLA-B-restricted CMV epitopes that the study used. CMV infection together with matching HLA type was indicated by public TCR beta signatures.

This clonotype was observed a few times. The antigen remains undetermined. TCRdb called the reads again in MiXCR, with one record for every CDR3 protein. The repertoire holds about 500,000 distinct CDR3 sequences, 30% to 40% seen once, with 15% to 20% in the top ten. The sequences come from cultured PBMCs, collected from culture after CMV antigen stimulation. This clonotype originated in a human donor in good health (CMV status not recorded). Some clones in this sample may be carry-over from other donors' samples.

The CDR3 reads CASSSFGTGRHQPQHF. The CDR3, as DNA: TGTGCCAGCAGCTCGTTCGGGACAGGCCGCCATCAGCCCCAGCATTTT. The V call is TRBV27, the J call TRBJ1-5; 8 bases line up with TRBD1. There are 16 residues in the CDR3. The germline V gene has CDR1 MNHEY and CDR2 SMNVEV (reference sequence). V was clipped by 6 bases and J by 5 bases; unmatched bases: 12.